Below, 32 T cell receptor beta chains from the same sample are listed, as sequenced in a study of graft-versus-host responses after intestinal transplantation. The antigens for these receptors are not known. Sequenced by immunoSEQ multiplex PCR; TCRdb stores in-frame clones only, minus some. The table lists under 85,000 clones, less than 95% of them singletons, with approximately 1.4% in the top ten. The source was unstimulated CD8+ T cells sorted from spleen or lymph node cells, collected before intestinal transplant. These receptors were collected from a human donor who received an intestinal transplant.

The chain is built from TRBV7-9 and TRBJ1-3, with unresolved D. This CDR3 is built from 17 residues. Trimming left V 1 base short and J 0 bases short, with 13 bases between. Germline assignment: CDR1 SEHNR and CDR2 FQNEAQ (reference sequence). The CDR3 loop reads CASSLGSGSSSGNTIYF. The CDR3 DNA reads TGTGCCAGCAGCTTAGGCTCCGGGTCCAGCTCTGGAAACACCATATATTTT.

The DNA for the CDR3 is TGTGCCAGCAGTGAAGCGACAGGGAATGGCTACACCTTC. The encoded protein is CASSEATGNGYTF. The V gene is TRBV2, the J gene TRBJ1-2; 7 bases fit TRBD1. This CDR3 contains 13 residues. V shed 0 bases and J 6 bases; nucleotides not matched to a gene: 1. CDR1 SNHLY and CDR2 FYNNEI come from the germline V gene.

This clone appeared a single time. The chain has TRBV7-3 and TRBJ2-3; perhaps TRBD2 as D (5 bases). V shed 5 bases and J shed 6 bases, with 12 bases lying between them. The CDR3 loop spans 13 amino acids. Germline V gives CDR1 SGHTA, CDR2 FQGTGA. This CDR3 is CASSHLGGDTQYF. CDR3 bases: TGTGCCAGCAGCCACCTGGGCGGGGATACGCAGTATTTT.

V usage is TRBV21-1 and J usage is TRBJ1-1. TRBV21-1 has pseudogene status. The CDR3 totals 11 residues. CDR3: CASSKLGEAFF. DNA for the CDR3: TGTGCCAGCAGCAAACTCGGTGAAGCTTTCTTT.

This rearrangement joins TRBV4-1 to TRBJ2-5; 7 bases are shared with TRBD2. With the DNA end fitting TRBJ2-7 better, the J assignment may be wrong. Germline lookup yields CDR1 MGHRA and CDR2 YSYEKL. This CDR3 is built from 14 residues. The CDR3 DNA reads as TGCGCCAGCAGCCAAGAAGGACTAGTCGGCGAGCAGTACTTC. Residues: CASSQEGLVGEQYF.

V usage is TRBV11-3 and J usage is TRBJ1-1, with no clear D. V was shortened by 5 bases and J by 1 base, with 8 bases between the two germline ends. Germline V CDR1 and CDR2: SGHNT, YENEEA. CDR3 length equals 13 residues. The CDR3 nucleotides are TGTGCCAGCAGCCTCACAACGAACACTGAAGCTTTCTTT. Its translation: CASSLTTNTEAFF.

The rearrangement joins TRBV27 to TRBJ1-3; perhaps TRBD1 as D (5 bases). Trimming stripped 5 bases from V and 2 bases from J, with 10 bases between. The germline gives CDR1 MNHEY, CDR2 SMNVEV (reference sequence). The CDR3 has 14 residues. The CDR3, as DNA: TGTGCCAGCAGTCCGACAGTCCCTGGAAACACCATATATTTT. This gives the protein CASSPTVPGNTIYF.

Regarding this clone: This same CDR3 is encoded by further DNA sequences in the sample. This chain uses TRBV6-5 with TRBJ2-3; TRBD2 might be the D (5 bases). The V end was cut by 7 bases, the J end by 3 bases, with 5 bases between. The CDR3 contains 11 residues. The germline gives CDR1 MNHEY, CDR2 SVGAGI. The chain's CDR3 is CASTGTDTQYF. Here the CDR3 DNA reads TGTGCCAGCACGGGGACAGATACGCAGTATTTT.

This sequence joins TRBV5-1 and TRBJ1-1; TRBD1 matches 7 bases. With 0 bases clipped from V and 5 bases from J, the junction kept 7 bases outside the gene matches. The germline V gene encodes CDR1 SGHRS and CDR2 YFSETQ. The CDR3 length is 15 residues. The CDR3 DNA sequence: TGCGCCAGCAGCTTGGCCGGGACAGTCCAAACTGAAGCTTTCTTT. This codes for CASSLAGTVQTEAFF.

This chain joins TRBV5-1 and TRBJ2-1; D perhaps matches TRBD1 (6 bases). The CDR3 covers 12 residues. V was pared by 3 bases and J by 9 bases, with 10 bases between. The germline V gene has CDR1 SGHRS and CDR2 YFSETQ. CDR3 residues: CASSSRGIEQFF. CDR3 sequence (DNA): TGCGCCAGCAGCTCGAGGGGGATTGAGCAGTTCTTC.

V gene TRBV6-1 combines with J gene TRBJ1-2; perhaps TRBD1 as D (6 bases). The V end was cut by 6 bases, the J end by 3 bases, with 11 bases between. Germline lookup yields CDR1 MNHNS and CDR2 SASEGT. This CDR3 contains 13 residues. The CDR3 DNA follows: TGTGCCAGCAGAGGGACACCCTACTATGGCTACACCTTC. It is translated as CASRGTPYYGYTF.

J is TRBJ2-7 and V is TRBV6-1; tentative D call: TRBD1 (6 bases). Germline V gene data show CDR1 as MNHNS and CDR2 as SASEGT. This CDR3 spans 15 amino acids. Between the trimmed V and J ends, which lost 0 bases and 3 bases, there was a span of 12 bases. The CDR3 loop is CASSEAAGAGYEQYF. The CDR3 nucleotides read TGTGCCAGCAGTGAAGCTGCAGGGGCTGGCTACGAGCAGTACTTC.

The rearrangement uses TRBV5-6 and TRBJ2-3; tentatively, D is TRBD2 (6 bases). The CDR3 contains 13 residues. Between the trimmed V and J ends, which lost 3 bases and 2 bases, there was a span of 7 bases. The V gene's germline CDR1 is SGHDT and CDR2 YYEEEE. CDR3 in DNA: TGTGCCAGCAGCTGGGGGGTCACAGATACGCAGTATTTT. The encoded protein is CASSWGVTDTQYF.

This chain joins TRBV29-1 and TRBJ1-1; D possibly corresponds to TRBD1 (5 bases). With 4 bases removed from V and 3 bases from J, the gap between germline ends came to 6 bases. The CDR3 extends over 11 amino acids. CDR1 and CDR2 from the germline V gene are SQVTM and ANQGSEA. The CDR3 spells CSVGQYTEAFF. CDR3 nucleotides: TGCAGCGTTGGACAGTACACTGAAGCTTTCTTT.

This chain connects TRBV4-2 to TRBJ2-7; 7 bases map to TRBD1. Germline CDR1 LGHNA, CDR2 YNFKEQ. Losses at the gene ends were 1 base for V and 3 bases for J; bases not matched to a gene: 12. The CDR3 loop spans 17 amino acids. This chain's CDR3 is CASSQVGGLDTYYEQYF. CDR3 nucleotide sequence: TGTGCCAGCAGCCAAGTAGGGGGCCTAGATACTTACTACGAGCAGTACTTC.

The CDR3: CASRAGDNEQFF. The CDR3 DNA reads TGTGCCAGCAGAGCGGGGGACAATGAGCAGTTCTTC. This chain connects TRBV9 to TRBJ2-1, with 8 bases matching TRBD2. CDR3 length: 12 residues. The V segment lost 5 bases and the J segment 5 bases; nucleotides outside the gene matches: 0. From germline, CDR1 is SGDLS and CDR2 YYNGEE.

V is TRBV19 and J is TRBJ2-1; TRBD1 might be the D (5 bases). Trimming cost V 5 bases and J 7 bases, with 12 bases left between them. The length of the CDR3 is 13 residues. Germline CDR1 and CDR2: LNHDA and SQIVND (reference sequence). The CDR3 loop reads CASSSMGRNEQFF. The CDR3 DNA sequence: TGTGCCAGTAGTTCCATGGGGCGGAATGAGCAGTTCTTC.

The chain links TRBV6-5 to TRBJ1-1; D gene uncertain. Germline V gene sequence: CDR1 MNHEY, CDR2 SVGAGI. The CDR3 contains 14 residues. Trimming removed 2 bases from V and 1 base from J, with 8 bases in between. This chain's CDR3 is CASSYPGKNTEAFF. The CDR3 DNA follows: TGTGCCAGCAGTTACCCCGGGAAGAACACTGAAGCTTTCTTT.

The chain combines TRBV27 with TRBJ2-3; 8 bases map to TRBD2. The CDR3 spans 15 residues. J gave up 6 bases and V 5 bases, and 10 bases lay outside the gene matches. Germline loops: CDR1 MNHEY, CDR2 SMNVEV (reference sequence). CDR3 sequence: CASSTTGRGVDTQYF. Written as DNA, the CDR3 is TGTGCCAGCAGTACTACTGGGCGGGGGGTCGATACGCAGTATTTT.

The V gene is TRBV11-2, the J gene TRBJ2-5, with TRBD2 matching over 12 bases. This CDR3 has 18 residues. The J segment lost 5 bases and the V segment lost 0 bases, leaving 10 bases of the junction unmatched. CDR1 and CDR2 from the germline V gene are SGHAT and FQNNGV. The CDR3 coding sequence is TGTGCCAGCAGCTTAGAGGCCTGGCTAGCGGGGGGGCCGGAGACCCAGTACTTC. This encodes CASSLEAWLAGGPETQYF.

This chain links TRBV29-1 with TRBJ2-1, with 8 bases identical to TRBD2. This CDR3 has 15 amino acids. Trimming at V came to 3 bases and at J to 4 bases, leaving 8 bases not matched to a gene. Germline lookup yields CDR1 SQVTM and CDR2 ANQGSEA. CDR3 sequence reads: CSVDFGGGGYNEQFF. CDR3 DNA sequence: TGCAGCGTTGACTTCGGGGGCGGGGGGTACAATGAGCAGTTCTTC.

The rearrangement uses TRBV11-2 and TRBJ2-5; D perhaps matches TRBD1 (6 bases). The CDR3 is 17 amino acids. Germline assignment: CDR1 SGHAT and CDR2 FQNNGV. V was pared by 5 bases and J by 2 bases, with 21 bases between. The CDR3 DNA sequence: TGTGCCAGCAGCCCCGGGATGACAGGCGAATGGCAAGAGACCCAGTACTTC. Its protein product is CASSPGMTGEWQETQYF.

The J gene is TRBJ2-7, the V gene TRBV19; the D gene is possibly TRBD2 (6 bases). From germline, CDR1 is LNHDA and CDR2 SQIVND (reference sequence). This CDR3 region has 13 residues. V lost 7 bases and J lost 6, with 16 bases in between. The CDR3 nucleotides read TGTGCCAGTACCTCAATCGGGGGAGGCGAGCAGTACTTC. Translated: CASTSIGGGEQYF.

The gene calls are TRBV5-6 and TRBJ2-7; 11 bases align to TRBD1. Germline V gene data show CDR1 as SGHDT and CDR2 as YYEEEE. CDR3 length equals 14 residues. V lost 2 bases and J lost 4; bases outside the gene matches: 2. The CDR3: CASSLGTGGYEQYF. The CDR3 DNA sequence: TGTGCCAGCAGCTTAGGGACAGGGGGATACGAGCAGTACTTC.

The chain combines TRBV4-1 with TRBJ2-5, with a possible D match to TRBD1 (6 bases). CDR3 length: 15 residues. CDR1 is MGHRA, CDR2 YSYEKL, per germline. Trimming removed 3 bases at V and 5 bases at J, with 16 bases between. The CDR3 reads CASSHQDSTAETQYF. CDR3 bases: TGCGCCAGCAGCCACCAGGACAGTACCGCGGAGACCCAGTACTTC.

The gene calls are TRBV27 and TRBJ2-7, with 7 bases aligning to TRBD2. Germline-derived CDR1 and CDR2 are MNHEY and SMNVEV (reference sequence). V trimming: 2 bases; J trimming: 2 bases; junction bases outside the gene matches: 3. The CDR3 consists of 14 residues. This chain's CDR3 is CASSLRGVTYEQYF. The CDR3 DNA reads TGTGCCAGCAGTTTACGGGGGGTGACCTACGAGCAGTACTTC.

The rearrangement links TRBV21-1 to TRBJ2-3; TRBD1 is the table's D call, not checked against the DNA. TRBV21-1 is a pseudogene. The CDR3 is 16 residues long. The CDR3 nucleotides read TGTGCCAGCAGCAAGTGGCAGGGGGCAATTGCAGATACGCAGTATTTT. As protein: CASSKWQGAIADTQYF.

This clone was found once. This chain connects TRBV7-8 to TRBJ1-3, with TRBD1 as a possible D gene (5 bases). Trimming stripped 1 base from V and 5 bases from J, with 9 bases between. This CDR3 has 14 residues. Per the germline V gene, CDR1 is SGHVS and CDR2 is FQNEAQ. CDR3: CASSLGTQRNTIYF. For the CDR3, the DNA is TGTGCCAGCAGCTTAGGGACACAACGAAACACCATATATTTT.

The CDR3 coding sequence is TGTGCCAGCACTACCGGGACAGGGAACGAGCAGTACTTC. Residues: CASTTGTGNEQYF. V usage is TRBV7-9 and J usage is TRBJ2-7; 9 bases line up with TRBD1. CDR3 length: 13 amino acids. The ends lost 7 bases at V and 5 bases at J; junction bases unmatched: 6. Germline CDR1 is SEHNR and CDR2 is FQNEAQ (reference sequence).

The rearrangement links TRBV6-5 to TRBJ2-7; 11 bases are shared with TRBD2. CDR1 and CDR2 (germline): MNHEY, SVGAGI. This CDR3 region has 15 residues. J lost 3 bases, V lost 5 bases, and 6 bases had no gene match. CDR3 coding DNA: TGTGCCAGCAGTAACGTAGCGGGGGGGGACTACGAGCAGTACTTC. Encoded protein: CASSNVAGGDYEQYF.

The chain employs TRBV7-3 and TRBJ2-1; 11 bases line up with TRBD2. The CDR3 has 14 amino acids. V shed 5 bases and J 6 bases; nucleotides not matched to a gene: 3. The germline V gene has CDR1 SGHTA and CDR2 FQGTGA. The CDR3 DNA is TGTGCCAGCAGCGCTAGCGGGGGGAGCAATGAGCAGTTCTTC. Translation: CASSASGGSNEQFF.

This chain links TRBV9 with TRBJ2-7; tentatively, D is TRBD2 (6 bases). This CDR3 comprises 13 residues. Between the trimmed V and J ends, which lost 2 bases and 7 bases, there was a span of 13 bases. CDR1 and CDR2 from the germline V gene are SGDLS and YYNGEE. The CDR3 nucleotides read TGTGCCAGCAGCGTGGAGGGCAATGGGGAGCAGTACTTC. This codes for CASSVEGNGEQYF.